Presented here are 13 T cell receptor beta chains from one specimen sequenced in a study of shared clonotypes between healthy human individuals. The table came from immunoSEQ multiplex PCR; TCRdb's copy has only in-frame clones and leaves some out. The sample carries about 1.9 million clones, about 93% recorded once. CD45RO-negative, CCR7-selected cells formed the naive CD8 fraction, which excluded terminally differentiated effector memory CD45RA+ cells. The specimen sequenced was naive CD8+ T cells from PBMCs. The receptors here all came from a man between 18 and 29 years old in good health. Some clones in this sample may be carry-over from other donors' samples.

The chain recombines TRBV28 with TRBJ2-5, with a possible D match to TRBD1 (6 bases). This CDR3 has 18 amino acids. Germline V gene data show CDR1 as MDHEN and CDR2 as SYDVKM. V lost 6 bases and J lost 2, with 25 bases in between. CDR3 in DNA: TGTGCCAGCAGCCCCGGGACACAAGGTTGGGGCGGTCAAGAGACCCAGTACTTC. It codes for CASSPGTQGWGGQETQYF.

The V gene is TRBV7-8, the J gene TRBJ1-2; no definite D call. CDR3 size: 16 residues. The germline CDR1 and CDR2 sequences are SGHVS and FQNEAQ. Deletions cut 4 bases from V and 4 bases from J, with 19 bases between. The CDR3 spells CASSSPQNGFGYGYTF. CDR3 DNA sequence: TGTGCCAGCAGCTCGCCCCAGAACGGGTTCGGCTATGGCTACACCTTC.

The chain has TRBV6-5 and TRBJ2-7, with TRBD2 matching over 13 bases. The germline gives CDR1 MNHEY, CDR2 SVGAGI. The CDR3 covers 14 residues. With 6 bases clipped from V and 6 bases from J, the junction kept 5 bases outside the gene matches. CDR3 protein: CASSPGLAGFEQYF. The CDR3 coding sequence is TGTGCCAGCAGCCCGGGACTAGCGGGATTCGAGCAGTACTTC.

A single count supports this clone. V usage is TRBV6-5 and J usage is TRBJ2-2; possibly TRBD1 for D (5 bases). The CDR3 spans 15 residues. Deletions cut 5 bases from V and 0 bases from J, with 10 bases between. Per germline, CDR1 MNHEY and CDR2 SVGAGI. The CDR3 DNA sequence: TGTGCCAGCAGTCGGACACTCGCGAACACCGGGGAGCTGTTTTTT. It encodes CASSRTLANTGELFF.

V usage is TRBV27 and J usage is TRBJ2-7; the D is unclear. This CDR3 is 14 amino acids long. Germline CDR1 is MNHEY and CDR2 is SMNVEV (reference sequence). V lost 6 bases and J lost 0, with 12 bases in between. The CDR3 reads CASRLQASSYEQYF. CDR3 in DNA: TGTGCCAGCAGGCTGCAGGCAAGCTCCTACGAGCAGTACTTC.

The chain links TRBV28 to TRBJ1-1; D is unresolved. V was clipped by 2 bases and J by 7 bases, with 8 bases between them. Per the germline V gene, CDR1 is MDHEN and CDR2 is SYDVKM. This CDR3 contains 12 residues. This CDR3 is CASSLAQGEAFF. The CDR3 nucleotides are TGTGCCAGCAGTTTAGCCCAAGGTGAAGCTTTCTTT.

The rearrangement links TRBV9 to TRBJ2-7; D may be TRBD1 or TRBD2 (5 bases each). The germline V gene has CDR1 SGDLS and CDR2 YYNGEE. This CDR3 region has 15 residues. Trimming removed 3 bases at V and 5 bases at J, with 18 bases between. The CDR3 loop is CASSASLLAGNEQYF. The CDR3 nucleotides read TGTGCCAGCAGCGCCTCTCTCCTAGCAGGGAACGAGCAGTACTTC.

This clone is a singleton in its sample. This chain links TRBV5-4 with TRBJ1-2; D perhaps matches TRBD1 (5 bases). The CDR3 covers 13 residues. V gave up 0 bases and J gave up 4 bases, with 7 bases separating them. CDR1 and CDR2 (germline): SGHNT, YYREEE (reference sequence). Here the CDR3 reads CASSLDGGYGYTF. CDR3 coding DNA: TGTGCCAGCAGCTTGGATGGGGGCTATGGCTACACCTTC. Complete variable domain (other parts from reference TRBV5-4 and TRBJ1-2): ETGVTQSPTHLIKTRGQQVTLRCSSQSGHNTVSWYQQALGQGPQFIFQYYREEENGRGNFPPRFSGLQFPNYSSELNVNALELDDSALYLCASSLDGGYGYTFGSGTRLTVV.

The genes are TRBV7-8 and TRBJ1-1; D gene uncertain. The V and J ends lost 2 bases and 5 bases respectively, with 12 bases between them. Germline loops: CDR1 SGHVS, CDR2 FQNEAQ. The CDR3 extends over 14 amino acids. In nucleotides, the CDR3 is TGTGCCAGCAGCTTATCCTCCTTTGGGACTGAAGCTTTCTTT. Residues: CASSLSSFGTEAFF. Full variable domain (missing parts from reference TRBV7-8 and TRBJ1-1): GAGVSQSPRYKVAKRGQDVALRCDPISGHVSLFWYQQALGQGPEFLTYFQNEAQLDKSGLPSDRFFAERPEGSVSTLKIQRTQQEDSAVYLCASSLSSFGTEAFFGQGTRLTVV.

This clone has just one count. V gene TRBV5-3 combines with J gene TRBJ1-5, with D uncertain. TRBV5-3 qualifies as an ORF whose function is uncertain. This CDR3 is built from 14 residues. V lost 4 bases, J lost 2 bases, and 10 bases lay in between. The CDR3 DNA sequence: TGTGCCAGAAGCCGTCTCGGATGCAATCAGCCCCAGCATTTT. This translates into CARSRLGCNQPQHF.

This sequence joins TRBV27 and TRBJ2-3; the D gene could be TRBD1 or TRBD2 (6 bases each). Germline V lookup: CDR1 MNHEY, CDR2 SMNVEV (reference sequence). CDR3 length: 12 amino acids. The CDR3 sequence: CAGGRGPDTQYF. CDR3 sequence (DNA): TGTGCGGGGGGCAGGGGTCCAGATACGCAGTATTTT.

As regards this clone: At the DNA level, this CDR3 is encoded by other sequences in the same sample as well. The J gene is TRBJ2-3, the V gene TRBV27; TRBD2 matches at 9 bases. With 1 base clipped from V and 6 bases from J, the junction kept 5 bases outside the gene matches. Germline V gene data show CDR1 as MNHEY and CDR2 as SMNVEV (reference sequence). CDR3 length equals 15 residues. The CDR3 bases are TGTGCCAGCAGTTTATTAGCGGGAGAAGGGGATACGCAGTATTTT. Protein: CASSLLAGEGDTQYF.

Concerning this clone: Here the CDR3 omits its conserved ending phenylalanine or tryptophan, so a read error is the likely source. It is unclear where the CDR3 begins or ends on the DNA, so no DNA is shown, and the CDR3 is as TCRdb lists it. This chain links TRBV5-1 with TRBJ2-7. The CDR3 length is 10 residues, termini included. Germline assignment: CDR1 SGHRS and CDR2 YFSETQ. This chain's CDR3 is CASTATDLAN.